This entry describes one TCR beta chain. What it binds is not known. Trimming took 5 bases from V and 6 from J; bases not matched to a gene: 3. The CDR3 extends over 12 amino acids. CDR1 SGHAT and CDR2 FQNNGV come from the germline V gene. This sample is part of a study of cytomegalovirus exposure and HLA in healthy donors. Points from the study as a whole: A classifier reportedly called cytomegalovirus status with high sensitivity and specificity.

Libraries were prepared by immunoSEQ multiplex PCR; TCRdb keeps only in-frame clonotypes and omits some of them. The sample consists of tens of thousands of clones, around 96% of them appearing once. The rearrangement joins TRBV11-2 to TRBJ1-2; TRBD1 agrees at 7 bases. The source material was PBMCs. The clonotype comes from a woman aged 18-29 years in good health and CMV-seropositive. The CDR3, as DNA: TGTGCCAGCAGCCAGGACAGGCATGGCTACACCTTC. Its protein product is CASSQDRHGYTF.